These 32 T cell receptor beta chains came from one sample sequenced in a study of cytomegalovirus exposure and HLA in healthy donors. Amplification used 60 Vbeta primers and 13 Jbeta primers. The assay was immunoSEQ multiplex PCR, and TCRdb's table has in-frame clones only and misses some. This specimen shows about 32,000 clones; the ten leading clones hold roughly 5%. The sequencing input was PBMCs. These receptor sequences come from a female donor in good health and CMV-seronegative.

The gene calls are TRBV9 and TRBJ1-3; TRBD1 might be the D (5 bases). Germline CDR1 reads SGDLS; CDR2 reads YYNGEE. The V end lost 1 base, the J end lost 0 bases, and 17 bases lay between the germline ends. The CDR3 totals 18 residues. Here the CDR3 DNA reads TGTGCCAGCAGCGTATCAGTTGGTGGGGGGAGCTCTGGAAACACCATATATTTT. Translation: CASSVSVGGGSSGNTIYF. The full variable domain, rest sourced from reference TRBV9 and TRBJ1-3, is DSGVTQTPKHLITATGQRVTLRCSPRSGDLSVYWYQQSLDQGLQFLIQYYNGEERAKGNILERFSAQQFPDLHSELNLSSLELGDSALYFCASSVSVGGGSSGNTIYFGEGSWLTVV.

The chain has TRBV11-2 and TRBJ1-5; a possible D gene is TRBD1 (6 bases). The CDR3 has 15 amino acids. Germline CDR1 reads SGHAT; CDR2 reads FQNNGV. With 5 bases removed from V and 0 bases from J, the gap between germline ends came to 11 bases. The CDR3 protein is CASSEGQLSNQPQHF. The CDR3 coding sequence is TGTGCCAGCAGCGAAGGACAGCTTAGCAATCAGCCCCAGCATTTT.

The CDR3 is CASSQVQTGLNTEAFF. The CDR3 DNA sequence: TGCGCCAGCAGCCAAGTCCAGACAGGGTTAAACACTGAAGCTTTCTTT. The chain carries TRBV4-1 and TRBJ1-1; 7 positions match TRBD1. This CDR3 contains 16 residues. V dropped 1 base and J dropped 2; count of bases not matched to a gene: 7. In germline, CDR1 is MGHRA, CDR2 YSYEKL.

The CDR3 spells CASSSRGGPNTEAFF. The DNA of the CDR3 is TGTGCCAGCAGCTCGAGGGGGGGGCCGAACACTGAAGCTTTCTTT. The chain employs TRBV11-3 and TRBJ1-1, with a weak D call TRBD1 (6 bases). The CDR3 sequence is 15 residues long. Germline V CDR1 and CDR2: SGHNT, YENEEA. Trimming took 4 bases from V and 1 from J, leaving 13 bases between them.

The chain's CDR3 is CASSQVDGGSFYNSPLHF. The CDR3 DNA reads as TGTGCCAGCAGCCAAGTTGACGGGGGTAGCTTTTATAATTCACCCCTCCACTTT. This rearrangement joins TRBV4-2 to TRBJ1-6; perhaps TRBD1 as D (5 bases). From germline, CDR1 is LGHNA and CDR2 YNFKEQ. The CDR3 runs 18 residues. Trimming shortened V by 1 base and J by 4 bases, and 17 bases separated the two germline ends.

The CDR3 is CASSWGDTEAFF. CDR3 in DNA: TGCGCCAGCAGCTGGGGGGACACTGAAGCTTTCTTT. This rearrangement joins TRBV5-1 to TRBJ1-1; D might be TRBD1 (5 bases). CDR1 is SGHRS and CDR2 is YFSETQ in the germline V gene. CDR3 length: 12 amino acids. Trimming removed 3 bases from V and 3 bases from J, with 6 bases in between.

This chain links TRBV6-1 with TRBJ1-5, with D possibly TRBD1 on 6 matching bases. V was cut by 8 bases and J by 0 bases, with 11 bases left in between. Germline-derived CDR1 and CDR2 are MNHNS and SASEGT. This CDR3 is built from 14 residues. The CDR3 protein is CASSRDISNQPQHF. CDR3 DNA: TGTGCCAGCTCCCGGGACATTAGCAATCAGCCCCAGCATTTT.

The chain joins TRBV18 to TRBJ1-2; possible D gene TRBD1, 5 bases. Germline CDR1 and CDR2: KGHSH and LQKENI. The V gene lost 2 bases and the J gene lost 7 bases, with 14 bases spanning the gap. This CDR3 is 14 amino acids long. The CDR3, as DNA: TGTGCCAGCTCACCAACAGGTTGGGGCAGTGGCTACACCTTC. This codes for CASSPTGWGSGYTF.

This chain joins TRBV9 and TRBJ1-5; D remains ambiguous. Germline CDR1 is SGDLS and CDR2 is YYNGEE. Trimming pared 0 bases from V and 6 bases from J, leaving 7 bases between. The CDR3 spans 13 residues. The DNA for the CDR3 is TGTGCCAGCAGCGTAGGGGGAGGTCAGCCCCAGCATTTT. It yields the protein CASSVGGGQPQHF.

The chain couples TRBV5-1 to TRBJ2-2; TRBD2 aligns across 9 bases. The CDR3 has 16 residues. Germline trimming cut 1 base from V and 5 bases from J; bases unmatched to any gene: 6. Germline V gives CDR1 SGHRS, CDR2 YFSETQ. The CDR3: CASSLTAGGQTGELFF. The CDR3, as DNA: TGCGCCAGCAGCTTGACCGCGGGGGGGCAAACCGGGGAGCTGTTTTTT.

This rearrangement joins TRBV29-1 to TRBJ2-5; tentative D call: TRBD1 (6 bases). Trimming took 8 bases from V and 5 from J, leaving 21 bases between them. Per germline, CDR1 SQVTM and CDR2 ANQGSEA. The CDR3 runs to 14 residues. CDR3 loop: CSIIGWGHEETQYF. Written as DNA, the CDR3 is TGCAGCATAATAGGATGGGGGCATGAGGAGACCCAGTACTTC. The variable domain in full, with the rest retrieved from reference TRBV29-1 and TRBJ2-5, is SAVISQKPSRDICQRGTSLTIQCQVDSQVTMMFWYRQQPGQSLTLIATANQGSEATYESGFVIDKFPISRPNLTFSTLTVSNMSPEDSSIYLCSIIGWGHEETQYFGPGTRLLVL.

V and J are TRBV12-5 and TRBJ2-7; D uncertain. The CDR3 covers 13 residues. Germline CDR1 is LGHNT and CDR2 is FRNRAP. Trimming removed 4 bases at V and 11 bases at J, with 18 bases between. The CDR3 reads CASGSPPRRVEYF. As DNA, the CDR3 is TGTGCTAGTGGTTCTCCCCCTCGCCGAGTGGAGTACTTC.

The rearrangement uses TRBV6-4 and TRBJ2-3; TRBD1 aligns across 7 bases. The CDR3 sequence is 15 residues long. V trimming: 0 bases; J trimming: 2 bases; junction bases outside the gene matches: 2. The germline V gene has CDR1 MRHNA and CDR2 SNTAGT. In nucleotides, the CDR3 is TGTGCCAGCAGTGACTCTACAGGGGACACAGATACGCAGTATTTT. Encoded protein: CASSDSTGDTDTQYF.

This chain connects TRBV11-1 to TRBJ2-1; 7 bases fit TRBD2. The length of the CDR3 is 14 residues. Germline V gives CDR1 SGHAT, CDR2 FQDESV (reference sequence). Trimming at V came to 2 bases and at J to 9 bases, leaving 7 bases not matched to a gene. CDR3 loop: CASSLTTSHSEQFF. The CDR3 region has the DNA TGTGCCAGCAGCTTAACGACTAGCCACAGTGAGCAGTTCTTC.

The rearrangement uses TRBV11-2 and TRBJ1-2; 10 positions match TRBD1. This CDR3 spans 16 amino acids. Germline V gene data show CDR1 as SGHAT and CDR2 as FQNNGV. After removal of 5 bases from V and 6 bases from J, the junction contained 12 bases not matched to a gene. The CDR3 DNA follows: TGTGCCAGCAGCCCAATGGGGACAGGGGAATTGAATGGCTACACCTTC. Translating it yields CASSPMGTGELNGYTF.

The gene calls are TRBV30 and TRBJ2-5; 11 bases are shared with TRBD2. V gave up 0 bases and J gave up 5 bases; unmatched junction bases: 11. This CDR3 has 17 residues. Germline V gene sequence: CDR1 GTSNPN, CDR2 SVGIG (reference sequence). CDR3 protein: CAWSVGLAGGDGETQYF. CDR3 DNA sequence: TGTGCCTGGAGTGTAGGGCTAGCGGGGGGAGACGGCGAGACCCAGTACTTC.

This chain connects TRBV9 to TRBJ2-1; a possible D gene is TRBD1 (6 bases). Germline CDR1 reads SGDLS; CDR2 reads YYNGEE. The CDR3 contains 14 residues. V lost 3 bases and J 4 bases, leaving 11 bases between the germline ends. The CDR3 here is CASSGSGTYNEQFF. For the CDR3, the DNA is TGTGCCAGCAGCGGTTCAGGGACATACAATGAGCAGTTCTTC.

V gene TRBV15 combines with J gene TRBJ2-1; D may be TRBD1 (6 bases). The CDR3 runs 17 residues. From germline, CDR1 is LNHNV and CDR2 YYDKDF (reference sequence). V lost 3 bases and J 7 bases, leaving 22 bases between the germline ends. CDR3 DNA: TGTGCCACCAGCAGGGGTACAGGGCCGGGTCGAGTGAATGAGCAGTTCTTC. Amino acid sequence: CATSRGTGPGRVNEQFF.

This chain links TRBV27 with TRBJ1-2, with 8 bases matching TRBD1. Germline CDR1 and CDR2: MNHEY and SMNVEV (reference sequence). The CDR3 is 14 amino acids. The ends lost 5 bases at V and 4 bases at J; junction bases unmatched: 6. The CDR3 bases are TGTGCCAGCAGTGCCGACAGGGGAGGCTATGGCTACACCTTC. This translates into CASSADRGGYGYTF.

On this clone itself: A read error may produce the germline difference seen at one junction end. The J gene is TRBJ2-1, the V gene TRBV7-7, with D maybe TRBD1 (5 bases). The CDR3 totals 13 residues. Germline V gene lookup returns CDR1 SSHAT and CDR2 FNYEAQ (reference sequence). The CDR3 reads CASSLDRHNEQFF. Written as DNA, the CDR3 is TGTGCTAGCAGCTTAGACAGACACAATGAGCAGTTCTTC.

The V gene is TRBV6-1, the J gene TRBJ2-1, with D possibly being TRBD1 (5 bases). Trimming removed 0 bases from V and 4 bases from J, with 13 bases in between. The CDR3 is made up of 16 amino acids. The germline CDR1 and CDR2 sequences are MNHNS and SASEGT. The CDR3 is CASSEAAAGPYNEQFF. The DNA for the CDR3 is TGTGCCAGCAGTGAAGCGGCGGCAGGGCCTTACAATGAGCAGTTCTTC.

The gene calls are TRBV4-1 and TRBJ2-7; 11 bases map to TRBD2. The CDR3 has 18 residues. J gave up 0 bases and V 0 bases, and 7 bases lay outside the gene matches. Germline V gene sequence: CDR1 MGHRA, CDR2 YSYEKL. CDR3 DNA sequence: TGCGCCAGCAGCCAAGACGGGACTAGCGGTGTTTACTCCTACGAGCAGTACTTC. This sequence encodes CASSQDGTSGVYSYEQYF.

The chain carries TRBV7-8 and TRBJ2-3; the D is unclear. This CDR3 spans 17 amino acids. CDR1 is SGHVS, CDR2 FQNEAQ, per germline. V lost 1 base and J lost 1, with 15 bases in between. The DNA for the CDR3 is TGTGCCAGCAGCTTAGTCTCTGCTGGGCGCCGCACAGATACGCAGTATTTT. As protein: CASSLVSAGRRTDTQYF.

This sequence joins TRBV6-5 and TRBJ2-5; 9 positions agree with TRBD1. Germline CDR1 reads MNHEY; CDR2 reads SVGAGI. The J segment lost 5 bases and the V segment lost 1 base, leaving 5 bases of the junction unmatched. The CDR3 length is 15 residues. The CDR3 sequence is CASSYYGQGYETQYF. The CDR3 DNA reads as TGTGCCAGCAGTTACTATGGACAGGGGTATGAGACCCAGTACTTC.

The chain is built from TRBV6-6 and TRBJ1-1; D unresolved. There are 11 residues in the CDR3. V dropped 2 bases and J dropped 11 bases, with 9 bases sitting between them. The germline CDR1 and CDR2 sequences are MNHNY and SVGAGI (reference sequence). DNA of the CDR3: TGTGCCAGCAGTTACGCTGAGGAGGCTTTCTTT. As protein: CASSYAEEAFF.

The chain couples TRBV28 to TRBJ1-2, with TRBD1 identical over 7 bases. Germline V gene lookup returns CDR1 MDHEN and CDR2 SYDVKM. The CDR3 is 14 amino acids. The V gene end was trimmed by 2 bases and the J gene end by 3 bases; junction bases not matched to a gene: 3. This CDR3 reads CASSLGGQYYGYTF. The CDR3, as DNA: TGTGCCAGCAGTTTAGGGGGACAGTACTATGGCTACACCTTC.

The V gene is TRBV27, the J gene TRBJ1-5, with a weak D call TRBD1 (5 bases). The CDR3 runs 14 residues. The germline V and J ends were trimmed by 2 bases and 7 bases, with 12 bases remaining between them. Germline CDR1 MNHEY, CDR2 SMNVEV (reference sequence). The CDR3 bases are TGTGCCAGCAGTTTAAGGGGTCTTGGGCAGCCCCAGCATTTT. As protein: CASSLRGLGQPQHF.

The J gene is TRBJ2-3, the V gene TRBV19, with 12 positions matching TRBD2. The CDR3 contains 17 residues. Looked up from germline, CDR1 is LNHDA and CDR2 is SQIVND (reference sequence). Trimming took 4 bases from V and 4 from J; bases not matched to a gene: 9. CDR3 protein: CASSNPGLAGFSDTQYF. In nucleotides, the CDR3 is TGTGCCAGTAGTAACCCCGGACTAGCGGGGTTTTCAGATACGCAGTATTTT.

The CDR3 protein is CASSWTGGYGYTF. For the CDR3, the DNA is TGTGCCAGCAGCTGGACAGGAGGGTATGGCTACACCTTC. The chain couples TRBV5-6 to TRBJ1-2; TRBD1 agrees at 7 bases. Germline V lookup: CDR1 SGHDT, CDR2 YYEEEE. The CDR3 loop spans 13 amino acids. V dropped 3 bases and J dropped 5; count of bases not matched to a gene: 4.

This sequence joins TRBV7-2 and TRBJ2-7, with 7 bases matching TRBD1. V shed 4 bases, J shed 6 bases, and the junction held 6 bases outside the gene matches. This CDR3 comprises 13 residues. The germline V gene encodes CDR1 SGHTA and CDR2 FQGNSA. The CDR3 loop is CASSSRTGSEQYF. The CDR3 region has the DNA TGTGCCAGCAGCTCTCGGACAGGCTCCGAGCAGTACTTC.

This chain joins TRBV28 and TRBJ1-2; unclear D gene. Trimming took off 6 bases at V and 4 bases at J, with 18 bases between the two ends. CDR1 and CDR2 from the germline V gene are MDHEN and SYDVKM. CDR3 size: 15 residues. CDR3 bases: TGTGCCAGCAGAACTTTACCAGGTTATCTCTATGGCTACACCTTC. Protein sequence: CASRTLPGYLYGYTF.

The CDR3 sequence: CATSREWTGVGEKLFF. The CDR3 DNA is TGTGCCACCAGCAGAGAATGGACAGGGGTTGGTGAAAAACTGTTTTTT. V usage is TRBV15 and J usage is TRBJ1-4, with TRBD1 matching over 9 bases. Germline CDR1 is LNHNV and CDR2 is YYDKDF (reference sequence). J was trimmed by 7 bases and V by 0 bases; bases with no gene match: 6. The CDR3 sequence is 16 residues long. The full variable domain, completed using reference TRBV15 and TRBJ1-4, is DAMVIQNPRYQVTQFGKPVTLSCSQTLNHNVMYWYQQKSSQAPKLLFHYYDKDFNNEADTPDNFQSRRPNTSFCFLDIRSPGLGDTAMYLCATSREWTGVGEKLFFGSGTQLSVL.